This T cell receptor (beta chain) was recorded in a study of T cell responses to AZD1222 COVID-19 vaccine. To note about this clone: The antigen remains unidentified.

Profiled with immunoSEQ multiplex PCR; TCRdb holds only in-frame clones, not every one. The sample lists more than 150,000 clones; 85% to 95% were seen once. General study results and limits: Only five to seven AZD1222 recipients were seropositive at baseline. The donor group comprised mostly white British people and more females; the analysis possibly underestimated clonal diversity. An increase in Spike-specific TCR breadth and depth was observed after two AZD1222 doses. The reported proportion of spike-specific TCRs targeting unmutated variant regions was nearly half.

This receptor was taken from an adult in good health. The sample in question was peripheral blood, obtained on day 0 of AZD1222 vaccination.

This CDR3 reads CASSFFSVAPNNEQFF. CDR3 coding DNA: TGTGCCAGCAGCTTTTTCTCAGTAGCGCCCAACAATGAGCAGTTCTTC. The chain uses TRBV5-4 and TRBJ2-1; D perhaps matches TRBD2 (5 bases). The V gene's germline CDR1 is SGHNT and CDR2 YYREEE (reference sequence). This CDR3 spans 16 amino acids. Trimming removed 2 bases at V and 5 bases at J, with 17 bases between.